This TCR beta chain was obtained from a study of T cells in placental villitis. Study-level points and caveats: Placentae with villitis of unknown etiology showed clonal expansion, median clonality approximately 0.057 versus control roughly 0.0055. Small decidual contamination means some T cells, especially in controls, may be decidual. CMV-specific clones were more frequent in CMV cases than villitis of unknown etiology.

To note about this clone: What it recognizes is unknown.

High-grade villitis of unknown etiology was diagnosed in 9 to 11 placentae. The immunoSEQ assay was v4. Using immunoSEQ multiplex PCR, the repertoire was profiled, and TCRdb retains in-frame clones only, with some absent. Of about 2,000 clones detected, less than 85% appear once; the ten largest clones hold approximately 11%. Germline V gene data show CDR1 as KGHSH and CDR2 as LQKENI. The length of the CDR3 is 14 residues. The V end was cut by 6 bases, the J end by 5 bases, with 16 bases between. Sequenced material: placental tissue containing maternal and fetal cells. The source of this sequence is a human patient with villitis of unknown etiology; the placental T cells may come from both mother and fetus. The J gene is TRBJ1-2, the V gene TRBV18; TRBD1 is a possible D gene (5 bases). The CDR3 DNA sequence: TGTGCCAGCTCGCCGTCGACAGCCTTATATGGCTACACCTTC. Amino acids: CASSPSTALYGYTF.